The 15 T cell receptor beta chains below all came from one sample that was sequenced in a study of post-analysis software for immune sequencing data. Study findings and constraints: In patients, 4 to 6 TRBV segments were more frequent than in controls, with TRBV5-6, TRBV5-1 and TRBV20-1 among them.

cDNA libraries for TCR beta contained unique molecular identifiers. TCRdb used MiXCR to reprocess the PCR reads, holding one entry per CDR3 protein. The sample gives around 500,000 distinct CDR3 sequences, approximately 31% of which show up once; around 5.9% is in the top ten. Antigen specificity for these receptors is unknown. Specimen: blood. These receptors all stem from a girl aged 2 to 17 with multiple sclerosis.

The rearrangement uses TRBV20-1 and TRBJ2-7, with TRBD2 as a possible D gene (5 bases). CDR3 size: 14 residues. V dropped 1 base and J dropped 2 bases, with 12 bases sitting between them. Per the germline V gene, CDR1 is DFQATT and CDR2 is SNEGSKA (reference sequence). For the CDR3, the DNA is TGCAGTGCTAGAGCATCGGGGAGCACCTACGAGCAGTACTTC. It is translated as CSARASGSTYEQYF.

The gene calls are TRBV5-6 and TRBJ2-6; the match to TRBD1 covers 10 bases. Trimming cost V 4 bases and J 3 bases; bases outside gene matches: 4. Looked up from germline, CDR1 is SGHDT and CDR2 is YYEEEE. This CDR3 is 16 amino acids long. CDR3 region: CASSPDRGFGANVLTF. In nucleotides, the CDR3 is TGTGCCAGCAGCCCGGACAGGGGGTTTGGGGCCAACGTCCTGACTTTC.

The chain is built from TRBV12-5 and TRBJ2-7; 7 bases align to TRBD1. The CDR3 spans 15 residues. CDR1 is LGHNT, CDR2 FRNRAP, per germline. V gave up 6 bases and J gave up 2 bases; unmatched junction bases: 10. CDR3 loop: CASGPGQCQTYEQYF. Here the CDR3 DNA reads TGTGCTAGTGGCCCGGGACAGTGCCAAACCTACGAGCAGTACTTC.

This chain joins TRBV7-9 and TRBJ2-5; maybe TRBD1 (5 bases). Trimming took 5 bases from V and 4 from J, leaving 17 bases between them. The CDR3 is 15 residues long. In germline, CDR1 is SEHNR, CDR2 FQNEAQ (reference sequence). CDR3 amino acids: CASSPDLAGRETQYF. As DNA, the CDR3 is TGTGCCAGCAGCCCCGACCTTGCAGGGCGAGAGACCCAGTACTTC. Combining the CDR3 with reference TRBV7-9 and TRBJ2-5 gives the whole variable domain DTGVSQNPRHKITKRGQNVTFRCDPISEHNRLYWYRQTLGQGPEFLTYFQNEAQLEKSRLLSDRFSAERPKGSFSTLEIQRTEQGDSAMYLCASSPDLAGRETQYFGPGTRLLVL.

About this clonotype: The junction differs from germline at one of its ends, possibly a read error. CDR3 nucleotides: TGCACCAGCAGACTTGGGACAGTCAATCAGCCCCAGCATTTT. Residues: CTSRLGTVNQPQHF. The chain carries TRBV10-2 and TRBJ1-5; 7 bases are shared with TRBD1. Germline lookup yields CDR1 WSHSY and CDR2 SAAADI. There are 14 residues in the CDR3.

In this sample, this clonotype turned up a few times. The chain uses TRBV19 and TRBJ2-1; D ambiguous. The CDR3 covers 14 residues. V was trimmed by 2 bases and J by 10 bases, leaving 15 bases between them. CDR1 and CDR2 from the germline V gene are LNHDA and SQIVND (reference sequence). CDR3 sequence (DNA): TGTGCCAGTAGTATAAGGACGGAGTTTGGGGAGCAGTTCTTC. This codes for CASSIRTEFGEQFF.

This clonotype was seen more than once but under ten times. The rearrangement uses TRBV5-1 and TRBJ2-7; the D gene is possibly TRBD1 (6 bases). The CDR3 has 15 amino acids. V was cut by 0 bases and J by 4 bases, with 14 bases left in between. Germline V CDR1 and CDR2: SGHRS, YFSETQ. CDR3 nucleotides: TGCGCCAGCAGCTTGGGTACCGGGACAAATTACGAGCAGTACTTC. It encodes CASSLGTGTNYEQYF.

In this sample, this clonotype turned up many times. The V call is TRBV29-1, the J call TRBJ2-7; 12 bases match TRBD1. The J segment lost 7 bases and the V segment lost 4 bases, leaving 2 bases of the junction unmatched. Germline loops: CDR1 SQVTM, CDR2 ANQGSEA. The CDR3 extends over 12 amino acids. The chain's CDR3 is CSVGDRGREQYF. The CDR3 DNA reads TGCAGCGTTGGGGACAGGGGGCGAGAGCAGTACTTC.

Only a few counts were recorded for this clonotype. CDR3 nucleotides: TGTGCCAGCAGCTTAGGGACGGTTATGGGGGATGAGCAGTTCTTC. Its translation: CASSLGTVMGDEQFF. The chain recombines TRBV7-8 with TRBJ2-1, with D possibly being TRBD1 or TRBD2 (5 bases each). V gave up 1 base and J gave up 8 bases, with 15 bases separating them. The CDR3 loop spans 15 amino acids. Germline values: CDR1 SGHVS, CDR2 FQNEAQ.

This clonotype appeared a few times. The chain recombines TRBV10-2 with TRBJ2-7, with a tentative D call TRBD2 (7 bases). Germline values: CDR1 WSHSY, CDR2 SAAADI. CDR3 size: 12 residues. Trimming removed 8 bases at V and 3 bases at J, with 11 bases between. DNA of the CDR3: TGCGCCAGCGGGGAGGGGGGCTACGAGCAGTACTTC. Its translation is CASGEGGYEQYF.

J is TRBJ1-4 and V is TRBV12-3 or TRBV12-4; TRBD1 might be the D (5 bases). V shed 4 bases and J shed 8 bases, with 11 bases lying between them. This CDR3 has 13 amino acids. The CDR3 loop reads CASSYLRAEKLFF. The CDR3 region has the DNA TGTGCCAGCAGTTATCTCAGGGCGGAAAAACTGTTTTTT.

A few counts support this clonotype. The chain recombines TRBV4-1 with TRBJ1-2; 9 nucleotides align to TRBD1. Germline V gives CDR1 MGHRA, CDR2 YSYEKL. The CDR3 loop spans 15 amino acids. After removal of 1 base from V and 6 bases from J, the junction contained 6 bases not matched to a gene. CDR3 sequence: CASSQVPGQGDGYTF. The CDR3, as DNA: TGCGCCAGCAGCCAAGTCCCGGGACAGGGAGATGGCTACACCTTC.

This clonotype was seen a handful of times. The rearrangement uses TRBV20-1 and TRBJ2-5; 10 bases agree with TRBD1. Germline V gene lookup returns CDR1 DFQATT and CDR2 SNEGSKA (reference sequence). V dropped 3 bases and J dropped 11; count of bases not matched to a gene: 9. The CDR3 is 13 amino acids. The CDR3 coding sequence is TGCAGTGCTAGCGACAGGGGGCACTGGGAGCAGTACTTC. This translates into CSASDRGHWEQYF.

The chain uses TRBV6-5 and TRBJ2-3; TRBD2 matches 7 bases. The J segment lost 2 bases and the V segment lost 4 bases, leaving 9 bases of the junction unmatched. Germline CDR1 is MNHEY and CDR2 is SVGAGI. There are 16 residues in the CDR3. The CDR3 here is CASSSRVSGATDTQYF. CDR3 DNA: TGTGCCAGCAGTTCCCGAGTAAGCGGGGCCACAGATACGCAGTATTTT.

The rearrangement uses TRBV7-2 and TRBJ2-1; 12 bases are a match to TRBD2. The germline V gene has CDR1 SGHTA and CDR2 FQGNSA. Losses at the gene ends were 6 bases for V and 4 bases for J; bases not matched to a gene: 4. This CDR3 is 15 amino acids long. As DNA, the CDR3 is TGTGCCAGCAGGGAACTAGCGGGGGGTTACAATGAGCAGTTCTTC. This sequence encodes CASRELAGGYNEQFF.